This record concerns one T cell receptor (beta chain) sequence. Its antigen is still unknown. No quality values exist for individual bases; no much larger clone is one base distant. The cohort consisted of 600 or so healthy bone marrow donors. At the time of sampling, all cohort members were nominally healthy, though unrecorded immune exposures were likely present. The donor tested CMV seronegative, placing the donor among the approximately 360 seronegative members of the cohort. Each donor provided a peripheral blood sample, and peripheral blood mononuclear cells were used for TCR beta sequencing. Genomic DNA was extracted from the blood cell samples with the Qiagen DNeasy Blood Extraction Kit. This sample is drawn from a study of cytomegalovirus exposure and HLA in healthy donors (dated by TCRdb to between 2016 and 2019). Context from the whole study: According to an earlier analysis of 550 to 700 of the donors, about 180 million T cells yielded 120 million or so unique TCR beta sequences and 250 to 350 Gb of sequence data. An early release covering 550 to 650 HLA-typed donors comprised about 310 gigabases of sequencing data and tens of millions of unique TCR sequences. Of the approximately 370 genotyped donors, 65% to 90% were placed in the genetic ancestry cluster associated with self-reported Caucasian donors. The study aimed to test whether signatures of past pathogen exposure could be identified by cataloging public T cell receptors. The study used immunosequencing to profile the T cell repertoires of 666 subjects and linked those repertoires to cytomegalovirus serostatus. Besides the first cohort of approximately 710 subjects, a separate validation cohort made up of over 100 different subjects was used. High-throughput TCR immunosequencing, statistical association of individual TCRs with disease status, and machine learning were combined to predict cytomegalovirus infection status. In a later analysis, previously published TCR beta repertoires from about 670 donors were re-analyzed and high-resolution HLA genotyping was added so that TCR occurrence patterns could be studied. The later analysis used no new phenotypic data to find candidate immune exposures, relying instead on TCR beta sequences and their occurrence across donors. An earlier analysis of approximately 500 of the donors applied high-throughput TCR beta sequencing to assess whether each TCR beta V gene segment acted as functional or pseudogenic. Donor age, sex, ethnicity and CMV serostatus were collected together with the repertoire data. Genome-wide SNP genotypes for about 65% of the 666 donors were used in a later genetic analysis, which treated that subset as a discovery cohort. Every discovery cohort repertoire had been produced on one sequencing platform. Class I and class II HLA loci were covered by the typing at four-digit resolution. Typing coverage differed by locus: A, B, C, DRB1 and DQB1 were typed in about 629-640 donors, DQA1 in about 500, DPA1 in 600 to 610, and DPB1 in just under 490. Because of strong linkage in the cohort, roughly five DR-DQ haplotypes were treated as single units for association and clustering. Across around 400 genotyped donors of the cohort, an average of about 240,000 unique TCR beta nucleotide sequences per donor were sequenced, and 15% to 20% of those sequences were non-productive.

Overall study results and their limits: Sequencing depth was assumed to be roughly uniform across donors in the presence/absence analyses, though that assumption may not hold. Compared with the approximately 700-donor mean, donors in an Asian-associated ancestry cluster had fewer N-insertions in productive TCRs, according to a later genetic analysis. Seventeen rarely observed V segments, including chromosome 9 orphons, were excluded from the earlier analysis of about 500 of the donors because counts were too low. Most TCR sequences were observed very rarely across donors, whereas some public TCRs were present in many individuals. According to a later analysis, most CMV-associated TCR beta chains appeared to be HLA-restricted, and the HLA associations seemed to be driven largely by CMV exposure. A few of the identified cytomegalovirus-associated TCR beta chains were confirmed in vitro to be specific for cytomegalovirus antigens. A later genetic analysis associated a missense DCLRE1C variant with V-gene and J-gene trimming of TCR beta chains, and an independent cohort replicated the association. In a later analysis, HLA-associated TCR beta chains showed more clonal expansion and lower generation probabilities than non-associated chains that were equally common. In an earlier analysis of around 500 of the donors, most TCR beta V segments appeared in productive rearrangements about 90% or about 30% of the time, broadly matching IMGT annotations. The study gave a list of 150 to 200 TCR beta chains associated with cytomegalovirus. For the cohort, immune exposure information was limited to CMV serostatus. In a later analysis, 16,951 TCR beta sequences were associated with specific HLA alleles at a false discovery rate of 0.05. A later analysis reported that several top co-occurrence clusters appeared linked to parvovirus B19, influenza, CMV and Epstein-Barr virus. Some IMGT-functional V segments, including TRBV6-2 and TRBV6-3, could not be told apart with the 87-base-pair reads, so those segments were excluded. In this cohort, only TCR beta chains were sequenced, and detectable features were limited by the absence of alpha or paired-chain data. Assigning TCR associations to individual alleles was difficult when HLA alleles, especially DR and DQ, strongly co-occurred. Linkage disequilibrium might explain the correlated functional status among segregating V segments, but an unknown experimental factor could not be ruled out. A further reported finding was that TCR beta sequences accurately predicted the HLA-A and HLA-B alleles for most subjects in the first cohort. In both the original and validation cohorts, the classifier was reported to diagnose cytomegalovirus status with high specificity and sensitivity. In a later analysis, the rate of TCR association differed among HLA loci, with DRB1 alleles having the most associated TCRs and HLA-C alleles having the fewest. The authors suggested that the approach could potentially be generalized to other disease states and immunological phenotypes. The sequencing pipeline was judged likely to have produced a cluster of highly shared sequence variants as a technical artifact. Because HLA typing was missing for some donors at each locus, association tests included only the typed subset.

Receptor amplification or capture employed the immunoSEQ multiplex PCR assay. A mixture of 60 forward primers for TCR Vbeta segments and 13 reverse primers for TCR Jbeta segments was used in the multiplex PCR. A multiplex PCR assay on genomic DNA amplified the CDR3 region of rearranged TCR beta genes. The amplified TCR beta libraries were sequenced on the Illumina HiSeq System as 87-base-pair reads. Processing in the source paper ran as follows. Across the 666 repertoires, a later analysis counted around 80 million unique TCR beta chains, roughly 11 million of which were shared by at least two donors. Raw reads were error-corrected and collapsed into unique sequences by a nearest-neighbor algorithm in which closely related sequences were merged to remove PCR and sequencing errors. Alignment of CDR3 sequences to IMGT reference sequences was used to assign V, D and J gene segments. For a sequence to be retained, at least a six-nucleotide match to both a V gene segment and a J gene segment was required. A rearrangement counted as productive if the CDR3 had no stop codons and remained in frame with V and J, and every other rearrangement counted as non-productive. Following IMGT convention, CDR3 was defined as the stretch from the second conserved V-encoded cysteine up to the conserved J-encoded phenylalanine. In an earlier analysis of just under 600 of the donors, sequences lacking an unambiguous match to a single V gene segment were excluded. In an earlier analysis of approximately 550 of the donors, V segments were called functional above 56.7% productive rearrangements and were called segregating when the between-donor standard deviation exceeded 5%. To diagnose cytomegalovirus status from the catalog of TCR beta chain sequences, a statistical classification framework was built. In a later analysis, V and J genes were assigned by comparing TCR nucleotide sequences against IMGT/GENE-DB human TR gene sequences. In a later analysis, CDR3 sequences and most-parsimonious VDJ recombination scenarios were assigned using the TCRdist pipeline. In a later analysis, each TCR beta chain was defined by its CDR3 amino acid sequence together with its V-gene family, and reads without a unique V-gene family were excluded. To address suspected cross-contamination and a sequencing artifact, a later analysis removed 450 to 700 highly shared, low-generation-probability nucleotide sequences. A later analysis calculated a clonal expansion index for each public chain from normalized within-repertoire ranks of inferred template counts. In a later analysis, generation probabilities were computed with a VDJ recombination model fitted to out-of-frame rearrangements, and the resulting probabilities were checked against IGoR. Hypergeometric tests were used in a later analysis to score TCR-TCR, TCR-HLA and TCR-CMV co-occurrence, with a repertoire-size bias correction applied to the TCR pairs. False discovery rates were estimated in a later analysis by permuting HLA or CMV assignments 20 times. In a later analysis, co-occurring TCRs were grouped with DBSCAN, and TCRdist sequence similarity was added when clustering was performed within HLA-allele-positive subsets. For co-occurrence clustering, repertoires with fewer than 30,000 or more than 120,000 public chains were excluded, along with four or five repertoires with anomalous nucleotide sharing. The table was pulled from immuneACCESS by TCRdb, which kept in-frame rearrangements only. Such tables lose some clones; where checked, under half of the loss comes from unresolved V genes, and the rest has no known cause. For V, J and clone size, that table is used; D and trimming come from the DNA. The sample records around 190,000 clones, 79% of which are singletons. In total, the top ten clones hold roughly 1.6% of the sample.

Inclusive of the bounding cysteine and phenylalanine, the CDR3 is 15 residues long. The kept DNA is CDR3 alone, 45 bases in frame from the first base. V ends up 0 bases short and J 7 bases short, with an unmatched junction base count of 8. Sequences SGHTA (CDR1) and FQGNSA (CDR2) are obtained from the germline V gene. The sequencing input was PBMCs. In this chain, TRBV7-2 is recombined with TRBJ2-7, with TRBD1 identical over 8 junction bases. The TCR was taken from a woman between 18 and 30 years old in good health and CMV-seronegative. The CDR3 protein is CASSLARQGAKEQYF. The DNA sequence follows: TGTGCCAGCAGCTTAGCAAGGCAGGGGGCGAAGGAGCAGTACTTC.